Presented here are 27 T cell receptor beta chains from one specimen sequenced in a study of T-cell reconstitution after alpha-beta-depleted transplantation in children. The TCRbeta library was prepared with unique molecular identifiers. TCRdb re-called the PCR reads with MiXCR, one entry per CDR3 protein. The sample holds just under 250,000 distinct CDR3 sequences, about 25% seen once. The input for sequencing was PBMCs, taken before TCRalphabeta/CD19-depleted stem cell transplant. These receptors all stem from a girl aged 2-10 years with Fanconi anemia, due to receive a stem cell transplant.

The chain employs TRBV21-1 and TRBJ2-3; the table's D call, TRBD1, was not checked against the DNA. TRBV21-1 is given as a pseudogene. The CDR3 runs 21 residues. The CDR3 protein is CASSKVFRQGPNTSSTDTQYF. CDR3 bases: TGTGCCAGCAGCAAAGTCTTCCGACAGGGACCAAACACTTCTAGCACAGATACGCAGTATTTT.

This clonotype was seen many times. The chain has TRBV20-1 and TRBJ2-5; 8 bases are shared with TRBD1. There are 13 residues in the CDR3. J lost 5 bases, V lost 6 bases, and 8 bases had no gene match. In germline, CDR1 is DFQATT, CDR2 SNEGSKA (reference sequence). The CDR3 reads CSADRTGRETQYF. CDR3 nucleotides: TGCAGTGCGGACCGGACAGGGCGGGAGACCCAGTACTTC.

V gene TRBV7-9 combines with J gene TRBJ1-1; TRBD1 is a possible D gene (6 bases). Germline CDR1 and CDR2: SEHNR and FQNEAQ (reference sequence). V gave up 3 bases and J gave up 7 bases, with 6 bases separating them. There are 11 residues in the CDR3. CDR3 coding DNA: TGTGCCAGCAGCTTGGACAGTGAAGCTTTCTTT. Protein sequence: CASSLDSEAFF.

The sample holds many counts of this clonotype. The chain joins TRBV29-1 to TRBJ2-1; no reliable D call. Trimming removed 5 bases at V and 6 bases at J, with 11 bases between. CDR3 size: 12 residues. Germline V gives CDR1 SQVTM, CDR2 ANQGSEA. The DNA of the CDR3 is TGCAGCGTTCAACGGCCTGGCAATGAGCAGTTCTTC. The encoded protein is CSVQRPGNEQFF.

This clonotype was observed a handful of times. J is TRBJ2-3 and V is TRBV5-1; no clear D gene. The length of the CDR3 is 16 residues. Trimming left V 1 base short and J 0 bases short, with 12 bases between. Germline V CDR1 and CDR2: SGHRS, YFSETQ. The CDR3 DNA reads TGCGCCAGCAGCTTGCTGGGCAGGCCTAGCACAGATACGCAGTATTTT. Amino acids: CASSLLGRPSTDTQYF.

This rearrangement joins TRBV5-1 to TRBJ2-5; 8 nucleotides match TRBD1. CDR1 and CDR2 from the germline V gene are SGHRS and YFSETQ. The CDR3 is 14 amino acids. With V trimmed by 4 bases and J by 2 bases, 4 bases remained unmatched. CDR3: CASSLDRVQETQYF. The DNA for the CDR3 is TGCGCCAGCAGCCTGGACAGGGTACAAGAGACCCAGTACTTC.

In its sample, this clonotype was seen many times. J is TRBJ2-2 and V is TRBV12-3 or TRBV12-4; 7 bases are a match to TRBD1. The CDR3 totals 14 residues. The ends lost 6 bases at V and 5 bases at J; junction bases unmatched: 6. The CDR3 DNA is TGTGCCAGCAGCAGACAGGGTACTACCGGGGAGCTGTTTTTT. Translation gives CASSRQGTTGELFF.

This clonotype was seen many times. The rearrangement uses TRBV12-3 or TRBV12-4 and TRBJ1-5; 9 nucleotides match TRBD1. CDR3 size: 16 residues. V was clipped by 6 bases and J by 2 bases; unmatched bases: 8. The CDR3: CASRPTGGAGNQPQHF. In DNA form, the CDR3 reads TGTGCCAGCAGGCCTACAGGGGGCGCCGGCAATCAGCCCCAGCATTTT.

Many counts were recorded for this clonotype. The chain couples TRBV29-1 to TRBJ2-1; D uncertain. CDR1 and CDR2 (germline): SQVTM, ANQGSEA. This CDR3 has 14 amino acids. The V end lost 4 bases, the J end lost 9 bases, and 19 bases lay between the germline ends. CDR3 region: CSVGGWAGSSEQFF. CDR3 sequence (DNA): TGCAGCGTTGGAGGTTGGGCAGGTAGTAGTGAGCAGTTCTTC.

This clonotype was detected ten times or more. The chain uses TRBV10-3 and TRBJ2-7, with 7 bases aligning to TRBD1. This CDR3 spans 14 amino acids. V shed 10 bases, J shed 3 bases, and the junction held 12 bases outside the gene matches. Germline assignment: CDR1 ENHRY and CDR2 SYGVKD. CDR3 loop: CAKVTGQDLYEQYF. Written as DNA, the CDR3 is TGTGCCAAGGTTACTGGACAGGACCTCTACGAGCAGTACTTC.

There are a few counts of this clonotype. The gene calls are TRBV7-3 and TRBJ2-7; 7 bases are a match to TRBD2. Germline lookup yields CDR1 SGHTA and CDR2 FQGTGA. V was clipped by 2 bases and J by 1 base; unmatched bases: 5. CDR3 length: 15 residues. The CDR3 protein is CASSLWGGGSYEQYF. The CDR3 nucleotides are TGTGCCAGCAGCTTATGGGGGGGAGGGTCCTACGAGCAGTACTTC. The variable domain in full, completed from reference TRBV7-3 and TRBJ2-7, reads GAGVSQTPSNKVTEKGKYVELRCDPISGHTALYWYRQSLGQGPEFLIYFQGTGAADDSGLPNDRFFAVRPEGSVSTLKIQRTERGDSAVYLCASSLWGGGSYEQYFGPGTRLTVT.

The J gene is TRBJ2-3, the V gene TRBV20-1, with 12 bases fitting TRBD2. Looked up from germline, CDR1 is DFQATT and CDR2 is SNEGSKA (reference sequence). J gave up 2 bases and V 5 bases, and 5 bases lay outside the gene matches. CDR3 length: 15 residues. CDR3 region: CSAATSGGNTDTQYF. The CDR3 DNA sequence: TGCAGTGCTGCAACTAGCGGGGGGAACACAGATACGCAGTATTTT.

There are a few counts of this clonotype. The rearrangement joins TRBV7-2 to TRBJ2-1; the match to TRBD2 covers 15 bases. Per the germline V gene, CDR1 is SGHTA and CDR2 is FQGNSA. Trimming cost V 0 bases and J 0 bases; bases outside gene matches: 15. The CDR3 extends over 23 amino acids. The CDR3 sequence is CASSLAGLAGGIGPSSSYNEQFF. The DNA of the CDR3 is TGTGCCAGCAGCTTAGCGGGACTAGCGGGGGGTATAGGACCATCGAGCTCCTACAATGAGCAGTTCTTC.

The chain combines TRBV20-1 with TRBJ2-5, with D hard to call. Trimming took 2 bases from V and 5 from J, leaving 9 bases between them. Looked up from germline, CDR1 is DFQATT and CDR2 is SNEGSKA (reference sequence). There are 12 residues in the CDR3. The CDR3 reads CSARSPGETQYF. The CDR3 DNA sequence: TGCAGTGCTAGATCCCCTGGGGAGACCCAGTACTTC.

This clonotype was recorded a few times. The CDR3 nucleotides are TGCAGTGCTAGGGACCGGGAGTCCGAAAACATTCAGTACTTC. Its protein is CSARDRESENIQYF. This chain joins TRBV20-1 and TRBJ2-4; TRBD2 might be the D (6 bases). CDR1 is DFQATT and CDR2 is SNEGSKA in the germline V gene (reference sequence). The CDR3 extends over 14 amino acids. V was clipped by 3 bases and J by 5 bases, with 14 bases between them.

The chain combines TRBV5-1 with TRBJ2-1; 13 positions agree with TRBD2. The ends lost 4 bases at V and 5 bases at J; junction bases unmatched: 18. CDR1 and CDR2 from the germline V gene are SGHRS and YFSETQ. This CDR3 has 20 amino acids. Here the CDR3 reads CASSAVPTSGGSPVDNEQFF. The CDR3 DNA sequence: TGCGCCAGCAGCGCAGTTCCGACTAGCGGGGGGTCCCCGGTCGACAATGAGCAGTTCTTC.

The chain recombines TRBV5-1 with TRBJ2-7, with TRBD2 as a possible D gene (6 bases). The CDR3 runs 14 residues. Germline CDR1 SGHRS, CDR2 YFSETQ. V was clipped by 0 bases and J by 4 bases, with 11 bases between them. For the CDR3, the DNA is TGCGCCAGCAGCTTGGCGGGGGACGCATACGAGCAGTACTTC. It is translated as CASSLAGDAYEQYF.

This clonotype was seen more than once but under ten times. Written as DNA, the CDR3 is TGTGCCAGCAGTCACCCAGGGGGAGAGCAGTACTTC. Its translation is CASSHPGGEQYF. This chain links TRBV27 with TRBJ2-7, with TRBD1 identical over 7 bases. This CDR3 comprises 12 residues. The V and J ends lost 5 bases and 7 bases, in that order; junction bases with no gene match: 5. The germline gives CDR1 MNHEY, CDR2 SMNVEV (reference sequence).

This clonotype appeared many times. The V gene is TRBV9, the J gene TRBJ1-3; D is possibly TRBD1 (5 bases). Germline CDR1 reads SGDLS; CDR2 reads YYNGEE. Trimming stripped 0 bases from V and 1 base from J, with 5 bases between. The CDR3 has 14 residues. The CDR3 sequence: CASSVAGSGNTIYF. Here the CDR3 DNA reads TGTGCCAGCAGCGTAGCAGGGTCTGGAAACACCATATATTTT.

The rearrangement links TRBV20-1 to TRBJ2-5, with 7 bases lining up with TRBD1. Germline loops: CDR1 DFQATT, CDR2 SNEGSKA (reference sequence). CDR3 length: 13 residues. V shed 5 bases, J shed 5 bases, and the junction held 8 bases outside the gene matches. CDR3 sequence: CSASRDSRETQYF. The CDR3 region has the DNA TGCAGTGCTTCCCGGGACAGCCGGGAGACCCAGTACTTC.

This clonotype occurred a few times. This chain connects TRBV29-1 to TRBJ2-3, with TRBD2 identical over 9 bases. CDR1 SQVTM and CDR2 ANQGSEA come from the germline V gene. The CDR3 is 14 amino acids. V shed 7 bases and J 5 bases; nucleotides not matched to a gene: 10. The CDR3 DNA reads TGCAGCGGTTTGACTAGCGGTATGAGAGATACGCAGTATTTT. It codes for CSGLTSGMRDTQYF.

This clonotype was counted many times. DNA of the CDR3: TGCAGCGTTGCCTACCCGGGGGAGGATGGCTACACCTTC. This codes for CSVAYPGEDGYTF. The chain links TRBV29-1 to TRBJ1-2; perhaps TRBD1 as D (5 bases). There are 13 residues in the CDR3. Germline loops: CDR1 SQVTM, CDR2 ANQGSEA. Trimming took off 4 bases at V and 6 bases at J, with 15 bases between the two ends.

This clonotype has at least ten counts. The gene calls are TRBV29-1 and TRBJ2-1; D call uncertain. With 1 base removed from V and 6 bases from J, the gap between germline ends came to 10 bases. CDR1 SQVTM and CDR2 ANQGSEA come from the germline V gene. The CDR3 loop spans 13 amino acids. DNA of the CDR3: TGCAGCGTTGAAGGGCACGTCCCCAATGAGCAGTTCTTC. Translated: CSVEGHVPNEQFF.

This clonotype was detected a few times. The V and J genes are TRBV20-1 and TRBJ2-1, with TRBD2 identical over 10 bases. The CDR3 has 18 residues. The germline V gene has CDR1 DFQATT and CDR2 SNEGSKA (reference sequence). The junction had 8 bases not matched to a gene; V was cut back by 0 bases and J by 0 bases. CDR3 in DNA: TGCAGTGCTAGAGATGGTCTAGCGGGAGTTGGCTCCTACAATGAGCAGTTCTTC. Its translation: CSARDGLAGVGSYNEQFF.

This clonotype was picked up many times. V and J are TRBV20-1 and TRBJ2-7, with TRBD2 as a possible D gene (6 bases). The CDR3 spans 15 residues. Germline CDR1 and CDR2: DFQATT and SNEGSKA (reference sequence). V was pared by 4 bases and J by 4 bases, with 20 bases between. The CDR3 is CSATPGAGSEYEQYF. The CDR3 DNA follows: TGCAGTGCTACACCTGGGGCGGGGTCGGAATACGAGCAGTACTTC.

This clonotype was found once. The chain combines TRBV27 with TRBJ1-6; D may be TRBD1 (5 bases). The CDR3 is 15 amino acids. Trimming removed 7 bases from V and 8 bases from J, with 18 bases in between. The germline CDR1 and CDR2 sequences are MNHEY and SMNVEV (reference sequence). The CDR3 sequence: CASNLRRTSDSPLHF. The DNA of the CDR3 is TGTGCCAGCAACCTCCGAAGGACATCGGATTCACCCCTCCACTTT.

This clonotype was detected ten times or more. The J gene is TRBJ1-2, the V gene TRBV6-5; D remains unclear. Trimming took off 2 bases at V and 8 bases at J, with 18 bases between the two ends. Germline assignment: CDR1 MNHEY and CDR2 SVGAGI. The CDR3 consists of 15 residues. The CDR3 here is CASSYHSPKYDGYTF. The CDR3 region has the DNA TGTGCCAGCAGTTACCACAGCCCTAAGTATGACGGCTACACCTTC.